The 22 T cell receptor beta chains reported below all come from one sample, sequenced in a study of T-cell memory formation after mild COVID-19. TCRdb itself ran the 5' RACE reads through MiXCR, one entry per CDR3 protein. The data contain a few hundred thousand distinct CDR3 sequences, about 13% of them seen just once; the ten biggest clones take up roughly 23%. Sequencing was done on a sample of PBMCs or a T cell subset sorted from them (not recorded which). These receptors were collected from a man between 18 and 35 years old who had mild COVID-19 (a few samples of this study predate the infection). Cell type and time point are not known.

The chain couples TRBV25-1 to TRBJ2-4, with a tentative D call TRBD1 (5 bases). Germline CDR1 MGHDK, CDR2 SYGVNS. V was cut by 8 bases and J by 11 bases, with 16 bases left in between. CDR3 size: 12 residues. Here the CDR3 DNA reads TGTGCCAGCGCGGACACGCCATACCTTCAGTACTTC. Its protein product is CASADTPYLQYF.

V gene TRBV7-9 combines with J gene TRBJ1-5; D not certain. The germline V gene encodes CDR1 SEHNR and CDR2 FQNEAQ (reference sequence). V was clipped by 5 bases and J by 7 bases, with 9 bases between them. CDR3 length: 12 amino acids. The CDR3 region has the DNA TGTGCCAGCAGCCAAATAGGCCAGCCCCAGCATTTT. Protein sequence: CASSQIGQPQHF.

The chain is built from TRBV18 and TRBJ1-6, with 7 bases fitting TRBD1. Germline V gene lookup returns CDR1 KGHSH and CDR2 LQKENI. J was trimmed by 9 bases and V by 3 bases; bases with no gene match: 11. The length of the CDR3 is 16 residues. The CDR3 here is CASSPQRQGQGSPLHF. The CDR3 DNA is TGTGCCAGCTCACCTCAGCGACAGGGCCAGGGTTCACCCCTCCACTTT. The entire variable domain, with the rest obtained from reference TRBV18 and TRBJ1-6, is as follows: NAGVMQNPRHLVRRRGQEARLRCSPMKGHSHVYWYRQLPEEGLKFMVYLQKENIIDESGMPKERFSAEFPKEGPSILRIQQVVRGDSAAYFCASSPQRQGQGSPLHFGNGTRLTVT.

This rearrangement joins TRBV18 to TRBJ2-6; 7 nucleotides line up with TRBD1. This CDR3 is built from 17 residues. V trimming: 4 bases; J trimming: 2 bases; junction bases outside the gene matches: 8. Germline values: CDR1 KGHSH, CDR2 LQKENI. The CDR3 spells CASSRQGSLTGANVLTF. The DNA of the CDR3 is TGTGCCAGCTCACGACAGGGATCGTTAACTGGGGCCAACGTCCTGACTTTC. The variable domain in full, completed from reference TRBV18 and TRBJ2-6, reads NAGVMQNPRHLVRRRGQEARLRCSPMKGHSHVYWYRQLPEEGLKFMVYLQKENIIDESGMPKERFSAEFPKEGPSILRIQQVVRGDSAAYFCASSRQGSLTGANVLTFGAGSRLTVL.

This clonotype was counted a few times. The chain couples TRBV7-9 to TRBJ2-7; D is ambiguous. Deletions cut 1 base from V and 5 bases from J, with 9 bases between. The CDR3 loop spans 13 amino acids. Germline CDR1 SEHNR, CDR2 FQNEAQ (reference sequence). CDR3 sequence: CASSLGGEHEQYV. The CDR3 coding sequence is TGTGCCAGCAGCTTAGGTGGGGAACACGAGCAGTACGTC.

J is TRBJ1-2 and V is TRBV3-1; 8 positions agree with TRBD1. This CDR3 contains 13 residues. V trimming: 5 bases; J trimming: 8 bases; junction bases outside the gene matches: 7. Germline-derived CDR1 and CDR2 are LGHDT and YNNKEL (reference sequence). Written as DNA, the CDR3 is TGTGCCAGCAGCAAACAGGGGGTTCCAGGCTACACCTTC. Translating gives CASSKQGVPGYTF.

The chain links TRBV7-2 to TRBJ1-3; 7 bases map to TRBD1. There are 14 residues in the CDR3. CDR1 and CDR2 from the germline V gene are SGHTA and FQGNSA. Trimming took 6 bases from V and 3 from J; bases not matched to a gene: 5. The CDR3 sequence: CASRPRGLGNTIYF. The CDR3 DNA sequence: TGTGCCAGCAGGCCTAGGGGGCTTGGAAACACCATATATTTT. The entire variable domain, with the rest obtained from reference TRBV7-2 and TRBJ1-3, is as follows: GAGVSQSPSNKVTEKGKDVELRCDPISGHTALYWYRQSLGQGLEFLIYFQGNSAPDKSGLPSDRFSAERTGGSVSTLTIQRTQQEDSAVYLCASRPRGLGNTIYFGEGSWLTVV.

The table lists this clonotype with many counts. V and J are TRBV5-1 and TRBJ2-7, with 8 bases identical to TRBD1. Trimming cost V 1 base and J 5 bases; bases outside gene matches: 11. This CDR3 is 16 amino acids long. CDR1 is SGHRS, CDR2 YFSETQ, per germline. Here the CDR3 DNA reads TGCGCCAGCAGCTTGTCCCCCGGACAGGGAGTCCACGAGCAGTACGTC. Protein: CASSLSPGQGVHEQYV.

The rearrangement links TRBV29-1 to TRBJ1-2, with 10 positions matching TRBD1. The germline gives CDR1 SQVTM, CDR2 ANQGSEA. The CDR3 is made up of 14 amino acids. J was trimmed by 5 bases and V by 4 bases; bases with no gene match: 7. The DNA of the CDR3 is TGCAGCGTTGCCCGGGACAGGGGAGGGTATGGCTACACCTTC. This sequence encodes CSVARDRGGYGYTF.

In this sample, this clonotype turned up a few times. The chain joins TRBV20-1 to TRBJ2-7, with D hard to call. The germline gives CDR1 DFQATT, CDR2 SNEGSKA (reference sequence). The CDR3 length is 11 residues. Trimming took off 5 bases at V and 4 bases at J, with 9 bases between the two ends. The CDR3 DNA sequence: TGCAGTGCTTTGCGACATTACGAGCAGTACGTC. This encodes CSALRHYEQYV.

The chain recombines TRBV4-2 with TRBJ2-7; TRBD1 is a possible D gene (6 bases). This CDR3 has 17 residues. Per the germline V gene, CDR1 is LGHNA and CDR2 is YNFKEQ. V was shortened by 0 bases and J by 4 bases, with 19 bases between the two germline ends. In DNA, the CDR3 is TGTGCCAGCAGCCAAGACTGCCCTCCAGGGGAATTATACGAGCAGTACGTC. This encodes CASSQDCPPGELYEQYV.

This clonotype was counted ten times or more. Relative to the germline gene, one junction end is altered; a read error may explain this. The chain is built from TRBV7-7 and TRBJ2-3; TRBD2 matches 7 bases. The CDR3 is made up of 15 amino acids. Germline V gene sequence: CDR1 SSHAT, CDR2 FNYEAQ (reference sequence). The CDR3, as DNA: TGTGCTAGCAGCTTGGGGGGGACTATCACAGATACGCAGTATTTT. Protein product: CASSLGGTITDTQYF.

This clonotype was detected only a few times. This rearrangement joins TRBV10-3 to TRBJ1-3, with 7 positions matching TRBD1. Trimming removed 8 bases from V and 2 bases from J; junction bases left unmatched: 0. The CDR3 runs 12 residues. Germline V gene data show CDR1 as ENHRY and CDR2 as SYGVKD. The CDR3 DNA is TGTGCCATCGGGACAGCTGGAAACACCATATATTTT. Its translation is CAIGTAGNTIYF.

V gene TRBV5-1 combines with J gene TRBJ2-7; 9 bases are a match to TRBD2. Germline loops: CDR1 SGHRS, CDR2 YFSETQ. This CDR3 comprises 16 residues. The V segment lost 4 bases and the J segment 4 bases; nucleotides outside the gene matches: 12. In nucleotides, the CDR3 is TGCGCCAGCAGCCGTGGACCCAGCGGGGGGTTTTACGAGCAGTACGTC. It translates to CASSRGPSGGFYEQYV.

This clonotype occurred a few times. The CDR3 protein is CASSYSTGGREQYF. CDR3 coding DNA: TGTGCCAGCAGTTACTCCACAGGGGGAAGGGAGCAGTACTTC. This chain uses TRBV6-5 with TRBJ2-7, with 8 bases matching TRBD1. This CDR3 is built from 14 residues. Germline lookup yields CDR1 MNHEY and CDR2 SVGAGI. The V gene end was trimmed by 0 bases and the J gene end by 7 bases; junction bases not matched to a gene: 5.

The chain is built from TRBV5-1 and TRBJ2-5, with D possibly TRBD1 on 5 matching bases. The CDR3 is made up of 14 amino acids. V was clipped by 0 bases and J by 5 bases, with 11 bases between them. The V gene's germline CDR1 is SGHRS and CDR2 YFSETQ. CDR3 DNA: TGCGCCAGCAGCTTGGCCTGGGGCGCGGAGACCCAGTACTTC. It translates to CASSLAWGAETQYF.

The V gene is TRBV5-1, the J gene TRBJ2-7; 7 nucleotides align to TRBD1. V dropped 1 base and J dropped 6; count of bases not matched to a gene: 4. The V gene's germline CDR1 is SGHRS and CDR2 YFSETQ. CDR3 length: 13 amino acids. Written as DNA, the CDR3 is TGCGCCAGCAGCTTGCGTGAGGGGGCCGAGCAGTACGTC. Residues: CASSLREGAEQYV.

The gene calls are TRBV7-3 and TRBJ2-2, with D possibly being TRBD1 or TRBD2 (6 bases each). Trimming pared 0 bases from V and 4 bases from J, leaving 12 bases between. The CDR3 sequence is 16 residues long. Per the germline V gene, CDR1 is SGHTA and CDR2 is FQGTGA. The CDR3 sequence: CASSLTGGPVTGELFF. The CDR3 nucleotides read TGTGCCAGCAGCTTAACCGGGGGCCCTGTCACCGGGGAGCTGTTTTTT.

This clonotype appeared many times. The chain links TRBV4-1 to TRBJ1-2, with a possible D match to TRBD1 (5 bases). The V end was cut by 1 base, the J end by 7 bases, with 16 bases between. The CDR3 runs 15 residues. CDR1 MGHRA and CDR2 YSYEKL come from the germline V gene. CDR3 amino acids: CASSQVIPGDGGYTF. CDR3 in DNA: TGCGCCAGCAGCCAAGTCATTCCGGGGGACGGTGGCTACACCTTC.

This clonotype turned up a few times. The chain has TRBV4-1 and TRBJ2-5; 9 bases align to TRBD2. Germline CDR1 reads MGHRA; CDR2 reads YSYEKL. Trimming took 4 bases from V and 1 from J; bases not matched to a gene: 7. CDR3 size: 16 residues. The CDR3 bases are TGCGCCAGCAGCCCCAGGAGTAGCGGGGGCCAAGAGACCCAGTACTTC. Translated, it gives CASSPRSSGGQETQYF.

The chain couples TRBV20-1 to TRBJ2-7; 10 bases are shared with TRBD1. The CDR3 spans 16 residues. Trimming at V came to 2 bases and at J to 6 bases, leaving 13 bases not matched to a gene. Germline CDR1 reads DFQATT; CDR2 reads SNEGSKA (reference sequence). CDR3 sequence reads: CSARQFGTGDLSEQYV. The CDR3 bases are TGCAGTGCTAGACAATTTGGGACAGGGGATCTATCCGAGCAGTACGTC.

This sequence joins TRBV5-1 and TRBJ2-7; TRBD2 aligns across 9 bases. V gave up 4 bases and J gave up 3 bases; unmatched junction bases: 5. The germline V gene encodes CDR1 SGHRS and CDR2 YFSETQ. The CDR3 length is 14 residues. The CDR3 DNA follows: TGCGCCAGCAGCCTTGGGACTAGCAACTACGAGCAGTACTTC. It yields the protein CASSLGTSNYEQYF.